These T cell receptor beta chains were read from a single sample in a study of cytomegalovirus exposure and HLA in healthy donors. The assay was immunoSEQ multiplex PCR, and TCRdb's table has in-frame clones only and misses some. The table records about 32,000 clones, approximately 82% of them present only once. Input material: PBMCs. The receptor source for this set is a woman aged 18-29 years in good health and CMV-seronegative. Both conserved end residues are part of each CDR3. D genes are given only for firm matches. Where a row states a size, it is once, few, many or the class of an expanded clone; other rows omit it.

cdr3_length	d_call	v_call	j_call	clone_size	cdr3_aa	cdr3_nt
18	TRBD2	TRBV7-2	TRBJ2-1	-	CASSLVMLSGILYNEQFF	TGTGCCAGCAGCTTAGTGATGCTAAGCGGGATACTTTACAATGAGCAGTTCTTC
13	-	TRBV6-5	TRBJ1-2	-	CASTRTRGSGYTF	TGTGCCAGCACCCGGACCCGGGGTTCGGGCTACACCTTC
17	-	TRBV14	TRBJ2-3	once	CASSQEGAGDGTDTQYF	TGTGCCAGCAGCCAAGAAGGGGCAGGGGATGGCACAGATACGCAGTATTTT
19	-	TRBV4-3	TRBJ1-1	once	CASSRGMRTGRLMNTEAFF	TGCGCCAGCAGCCGGGGAATGCGCACAGGCCGACTCATGAACACTGAAGCTTTCTTT
13	-	TRBV10-3	TRBJ2-5	-	CAIRAGVGETQYF	TGTGCCATCAGAGCCGGGGTCGGTGAGACCCAGTACTTC
16	TRBD2	TRBV23-1	TRBJ2-7	-	CASSQSTSGSRYEQYF	TGCGCCAGCAGTCAATCGACTAGCGGGAGCCGCTACGAGCAGTACTTC
14	-	TRBV7-2	TRBJ2-7	-	CASSLFGGSYEQYF	TGTGCCAGCAGCTTATTCGGGGGTAGCTACGAGCAGTACTTC
16	TRBD2	TRBV6-4	TRBJ2-2	-	CASSDRGSTGTGELFF	TGTGCCAGCAGTGACCGCGGGAGTACGGGCACCGGGGAGCTGTTTTTT
14	-	TRBV18	TRBJ2-5	-	CASSPRTGRGTQYF	TGTGCCAGCTCACCCCGGACAGGGAGGGGGACCCAGTACTTC
17	-	TRBV28	TRBJ2-1	-	CASITSRGSGVYNEQFF	TGTGCCAGCATTACTTCCCGGGGTAGCGGAGTCTACAATGAGCAGTTCTTC
18	TRBD2	TRBV6-4	TRBJ2-3	-	CASSDEPFSGKLSDTQYF	TGTGCCAGCAGTGACGAGCCCTTTAGCGGGAAGTTGTCAGATACGCAGTATTTT
13	-	TRBV2	TRBJ2-3	-	CASGDTFRDTQYF	TGTGCCAGCGGGGACACTTTCAGGGATACGCAGTATTTT
15	-	TRBV6-5	TRBJ1-2	-	CASRPTTGRRYGYPF	TGTGCCAGCAGACCCACCACAGGACGTCGTTATGGCTACCCCTTC
13	-	TRBV18	TRBJ2-5	-	CASSPGVSETQYF	TGTGCCAGCTCTCCGGGGGTATCAGAGACCCAGTACTTC
19	TRBD2	TRBV19	TRBJ2-2	-	CASSTSGLAGVGGTGELFF	TGTGCCAGTAGTACTTCTGGGCTAGCGGGAGTAGGTGGCACCGGGGAGCTGTTTTTT
13	-	TRBV18	TRBJ1-5	-	CASSPGADQPQHF	TGTGCCAGCTCACCAGGGGCGGATCAGCCCCAGCATTTT
14	TRBD1	TRBV5-1	TRBJ1-4	-	CASRERTGGEKLFF	TGCGCCAGCAGGGAAAGGACAGGGGGTGAAAAACTGTTTTTT
14	-	TRBV11-1	TRBJ2-7	-	CASQMRQASYEQYF	TGTGCCAGCCAGATGAGACAGGCTTCCTACGAGCAGTACTTC
16	-	TRBV7-9	TRBJ2-1	once	CASSPSTGLMYNEQFF	TGTGCCAGCAGCCCCTCAACGGGTCTAATGTACAATGAGCAGTTCTTC
16	TRBD2	TRBV7-3	TRBJ2-1	-	CASSPELAGHGNEQFF	TGTGCCAGCAGCCCGGAACTAGCGGGACACGGCAATGAGCAGTTCTTC
16	TRBD2	TRBV11-1	TRBJ2-3	-	CASSRLTSGSTDTQYF	TGTGCCAGCAGCCGACTGACTAGCGGGAGCACAGATACGCAGTATTTT
17	TRBD2	TRBV4-3	TRBJ2-7	-	CASSRTGGLAGEREQYF	TGCGCCAGCAGCCGGACCGGGGGACTAGCGGGAGAAAGAGAGCAGTACTTC
12	-	TRBV25-1	TRBJ1-2	-	CASSAGIYGYTF	TGTGCCAGCAGTGCCGGGATCTATGGCTACACCTTC
17	TRBD2	TRBV25-1	TRBJ2-3	-	CASEPSGTRPFPDTQYF	TGTGCATCAGAACCCTCCGGGACTAGACCGTTCCCAGATACGCAGTATTTT
16	-	TRBV6-4	TRBJ2-6	-	CASSDSADSGANVLTF	TGTGCCAGCAGTGACTCAGCGGACTCTGGGGCCAACGTCCTGACTTTC
14	TRBD2	TRBV13	TRBJ2-7	-	CASSSSSGSYEQYF	TGTGCCAGCAGCTCCTCTAGCGGGAGCTACGAGCAGTACTTC
13	-	TRBV6-4	TRBJ2-1	-	CASSDLGRGEQFF	TGTGCCAGCAGTGACTTAGGCCGGGGTGAGCAGTTCTTC
15	-	TRBV30	TRBJ2-7	-	CAWSVSGLLSYEQYF	TGTGCCTGGAGTGTCAGTGGTCTGCTCTCCTACGAGCAGTACTTC
19	TRBD2	TRBV7-2	TRBJ2-1	-	CASSSRTSGRGPTYNEQFF	TGTGCCAGCAGTTCCCGGACTAGCGGGAGAGGGCCAACCTACAATGAGCAGTTCTTC
15	-	TRBV2	TRBJ2-3	-	CASQQGSTSTDTQYF	TGTGCCAGCCAGCAGGGGAGCACTAGCACAGATACGCAGTATTTT
13	-	TRBV27	TRBJ2-7	-	CASFRGFPYEQYF	TGTGCCAGCTTCCGTGGCTTCCCCTACGAGCAGTACTTC
13	-	TRBV5-8	TRBJ2-1	-	CASSSTQGSEQFF	TGTGCCAGCAGCTCCACGCAGGGGAGTGAGCAGTTCTTC
15	-	TRBV7-9	TRBJ2-1	-	CASSLWDKTYNEQFF	TGTGCCAGCAGCTTATGGGACAAGACCTACAATGAGCAGTTCTTC
16	-	TRBV7-3	TRBJ2-3	-	CASSLNGRGDTDTQYF	TGTGCCAGCAGCTTAAACGGCAGGGGAGACACAGATACGCAGTATTTT
12	-	TRBV4-1	TRBJ1-1	-	CASSQVGAEAFF	TGCGCCAGCAGCCAAGTGGGCGCTGAAGCTTTCTTT
13	TRBD2	TRBV23-1	TRBJ2-7	-	CASSPPTGGEQYF	TGCGCCAGCAGCCCCCCCACGGGGGGCGAGCAGTACTTC
13	-	TRBV19	TRBJ2-4	-	CASSPRGGDIQYF	TGTGCCAGTAGTCCCCGAGGGGGGGACATTCAGTACTTC
16	-	TRBV28	TRBJ1-6	-	CASSLLRGDGSSPLHF	TGTGCCAGCAGTTTACTACGGGGGGACGGGAGTTCACCCCTCCACTTT